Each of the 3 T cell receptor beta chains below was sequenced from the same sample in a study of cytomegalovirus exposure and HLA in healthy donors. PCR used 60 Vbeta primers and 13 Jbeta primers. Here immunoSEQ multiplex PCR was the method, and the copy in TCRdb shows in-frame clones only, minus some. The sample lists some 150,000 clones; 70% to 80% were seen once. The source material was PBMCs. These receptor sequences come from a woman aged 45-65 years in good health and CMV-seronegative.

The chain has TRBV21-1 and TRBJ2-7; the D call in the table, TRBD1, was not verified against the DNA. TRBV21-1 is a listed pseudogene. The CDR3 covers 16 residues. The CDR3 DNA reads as TGTGCCAGCAGCAAAGTCACAGGACAGGCCTCCTACGAGCAGTACTTC. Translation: CASSKVTGQASYEQYF.

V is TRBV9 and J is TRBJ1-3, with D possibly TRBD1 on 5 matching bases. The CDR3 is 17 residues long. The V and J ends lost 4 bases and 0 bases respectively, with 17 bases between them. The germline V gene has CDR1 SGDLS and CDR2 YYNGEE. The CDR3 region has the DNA TGTGCCAGCAGCACCCGACAGCCTACCAGCTCTGGAAACACCATATATTTT. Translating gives CASSTRQPTSSGNTIYF.

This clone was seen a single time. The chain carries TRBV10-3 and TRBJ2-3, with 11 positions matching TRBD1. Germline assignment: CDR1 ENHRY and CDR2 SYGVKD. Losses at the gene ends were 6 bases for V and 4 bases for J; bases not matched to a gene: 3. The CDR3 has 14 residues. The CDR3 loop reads CAIRGGQGADTQYF. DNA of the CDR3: TGTGCCATCAGGGGGGGACAGGGGGCAGATACGCAGTATTTT.